One sample yielded the 17 T cell receptor beta chains listed below, sequenced in a study of T cells in Graves' hyperthyroidism and ophthalmopathy (dated by TCRdb to between 2017 and 2020). Library prep was done by multiplex PCR. The listed sequencing device is Illumina HiSeq 2000. TCR beta CDR3 regions were amplified from RNA transcripts. The first round of RT-PCR for the TCR CDR3 was performed with the HTBI primer set and the Qiagen OneStep RT-PCR kit. The public sequencing data were trimmed at Q25 with fastp and processed into clonotypes with MiXCR by TCRdb, which kept only in-frame beta chains. Rows are unified per CDR3 protein, each entry keeping the most common DNA and genes. This sample holds 300,000 to 350,000 distinct CDR3 sequences; around 18% were observed only once. The ten largest account for about 16% of the sample. Source material: blood. The origin of the receptors is a woman in her 40s with Graves' ophthalmopathy.

This clonotype was found many times. V is TRBV6-5 and J is TRBJ2-2, with TRBD2 matching 8 bases. V lost 8 bases and J lost 6; bases outside the gene matches: 11. Germline loops: CDR1 MNHEY, CDR2 SVGAGI. The CDR3 loop spans 15 amino acids. The CDR3 sequence is CASSVRSGSPGELFF. Here the CDR3 DNA reads TGTGCCAGCTCAGTTAGAAGCGGGAGTCCCGGGGAGCTGTTTTTT.

This clonotype was counted ten times or more. This chain joins TRBV7-8 and TRBJ1-1, with a possible D match to TRBD1 (6 bases). The CDR3 runs to 15 residues. The germline gives CDR1 SGHVS, CDR2 FQNEAQ. V was pared by 6 bases and J by 0 bases, with 14 bases between. CDR3 in amino acids: CASRSPTGMNTEAFF. The CDR3 DNA reads TGTGCCAGCAGATCCCCTACAGGGATGAACACTGAAGCTTTCTTT.

V gene TRBV12-3 or TRBV12-4 combines with J gene TRBJ1-1; D remains unclear. The germline V and J ends were trimmed by 1 base and 12 bases, with 15 bases remaining between them. The CDR3 covers 13 residues. The CDR3 spells CASSLERLATTFF. The CDR3 coding sequence is TGTGCCAGCAGTTTAGAGAGACTGGCGACAACTTTCTTT.

The V call is TRBV29-1, the J call TRBJ1-5; D is unclear. This CDR3 has 13 residues. Germline V gene lookup returns CDR1 SQVTM and CDR2 ANQGSEA. The germline V and J ends were trimmed by 5 bases and 0 bases, with 8 bases remaining between them. CDR3 protein: CSVRTASNQPQHF. The CDR3 nucleotides read TGCAGCGTTCGAACGGCTAGCAATCAGCCCCAGCATTTT.

This clonotype was detected ten times or more. The chain has TRBV28 and TRBJ2-5; D is perhaps TRBD2 (6 bases). The CDR3 length is 15 residues. V lost 3 bases, J lost 4 bases, and 15 bases lay in between. Germline V lookup: CDR1 MDHEN, CDR2 SYDVKM. CDR3: CASSFGRLMRETQYF. Written as DNA, the CDR3 is TGTGCCAGCAGTTTCGGGAGACTTATGCGAGAGACCCAGTACTTC.

The sample holds many counts of this clonotype. The rearrangement uses TRBV19 and TRBJ1-1, with 7 bases that match TRBD1. CDR3 length: 13 residues. The ends lost 4 bases at V and 6 bases at J; junction bases unmatched: 5. Germline values: CDR1 LNHDA, CDR2 SQIVND (reference sequence). The CDR3 spells CASSTYRGAEAFF. In DNA, the CDR3 is TGTGCCAGTAGTACCTACAGGGGAGCTGAAGCTTTCTTT.

This clonotype was seen at least ten times. This sequence joins TRBV6-5 and TRBJ1-5, with D possibly TRBD1 on 5 matching bases. The CDR3 extends over 17 amino acids. Germline V gives CDR1 MNHEY, CDR2 SVGAGI. V shed 0 bases and J shed 4 bases, with 16 bases lying between them. The CDR3 loop is CASSYSNRPRQNQPQHF. As DNA, the CDR3 is TGTGCCAGCAGTTACTCGAACAGGCCCCGCCAAAATCAGCCCCAGCATTTT.

This clonotype was counted at least ten times. The gene calls are TRBV5-1 and TRBJ1-1; 8 bases agree with TRBD1. The trim removed 4 bases at V and 5 bases at J, leaving 7 bases unmatched. The CDR3 consists of 14 residues. Germline assignment: CDR1 SGHRS and CDR2 YFSETQ. The CDR3 loop is CASSPDRGMTEAFF. The DNA for the CDR3 is TGCGCCAGCAGCCCCGACAGGGGAATGACTGAAGCTTTCTTT. The full variable domain, rest sourced from reference TRBV5-1 and TRBJ1-1, is KAGVTQTPRYLIKTRGQQVTLSCSPISGHRSVSWYQQTPGQGLQFLFEYFSETQRNKGNFPGRFSGRQFSNSRSEMNVSTLELGDSALYLCASSPDRGMTEAFFGQGTRLTVV.

In this sample, this clonotype turned up many times. This chain connects TRBV28 to TRBJ2-7, with TRBD2 matching 11 bases. The CDR3 length is 14 residues. Germline loops: CDR1 MDHEN, CDR2 SYDVKM. Unmatched junction bases numbered 7, after V lost 8 bases and J lost 4 bases. Here the CDR3 DNA reads TGTGCCAGCGAGGGACTAGCGGAAAATTACGAGCAGTACTTC. Translating it yields CASEGLAENYEQYF.

This clonotype was observed at least ten times. The DNA for the CDR3 is TGCAGTGCTAGCCTCGGGACTAGCGGGAGTAGAGAGACCCAGTACTTC. As protein: CSASLGTSGSRETQYF. The chain uses TRBV20-1 and TRBJ2-5; TRBD2 aligns across 14 bases. J lost 4 bases, V lost 3 bases, and 7 bases had no gene match. Germline V gene lookup returns CDR1 DFQATT and CDR2 SNEGSKA (reference sequence). This CDR3 has 16 residues.

This clonotype showed up many times. J is TRBJ1-2 and V is TRBV6-1; unclear D gene. The CDR3 totals 14 residues. V lost 0 bases, J lost 3 bases, and 8 bases lay in between. Germline CDR1 is MNHNS and CDR2 is SASEGT. CDR3 amino acids: CASSEAEAHYGYTF. The CDR3 bases are TGTGCCAGCAGTGAAGCCGAGGCTCACTATGGCTACACCTTC.

In this sample, this clonotype turned up many times. V usage is TRBV27 and J usage is TRBJ2-4; D unclear. This CDR3 is 16 amino acids long. Trimming took off 2 bases at V and 1 base at J, with 12 bases between the two ends. Germline CDR1 and CDR2: MNHEY and SMNVEV (reference sequence). This chain's CDR3 is CASSLRMLGAKNIQYF. CDR3 sequence (DNA): TGTGCCAGCAGTTTAAGGATGCTGGGTGCCAAAAACATTCAGTACTTC.

This clonotype was seen at least ten times. The rearrangement links TRBV19 to TRBJ2-5; 8 positions agree with TRBD2. CDR1 is LNHDA, CDR2 SQIVND, per germline (reference sequence). The CDR3 has 14 residues. V lost 8 bases, J lost 1 base, and 6 bases stayed unmatched. The CDR3 DNA is TGTGCCAGTTCTACGGGAGGGGGCCAAGAGACCCAGTACTTC. Translated: CASSTGGGQETQYF.

This clonotype has ten or more counts. The chain employs TRBV3-1 and TRBJ1-1; 8 bases match TRBD1. From germline, CDR1 is LGHDT and CDR2 YNNKEL (reference sequence). The CDR3 extends over 15 amino acids. V shed 6 bases and J 0 bases; nucleotides not matched to a gene: 6. CDR3 nucleotides: TGTGCCAGCAGTTTGGGACAGGCCCTGAACACTGAAGCTTTCTTT. It encodes CASSLGQALNTEAFF.

This clonotype was picked up many times. This chain uses TRBV18 with TRBJ2-5, with 9 bases matching TRBD1. The CDR3 has 17 amino acids. Looked up from germline, CDR1 is KGHSH and CDR2 is LQKENI. The J segment lost 1 base and the V segment lost 2 bases, leaving 8 bases of the junction unmatched. The CDR3 loop reads CASSPVPGQGGQETQYF. The CDR3 DNA reads as TGTGCCAGCTCACCAGTCCCGGGACAGGGCGGCCAAGAGACCCAGTACTTC. Based on the CDR3 plus reference TRBV18 and TRBJ2-5, the full variable domain is NAGVMQNPRHLVRRRGQEARLRCSPMKGHSHVYWYRQLPEEGLKFMVYLQKENIIDESGMPKERFSAEFPKEGPSILRIQQVVRGDSAAYFCASSPVPGQGGQETQYFGPGTRLLVL.

This clonotype was counted many times. This chain connects TRBV20-1 to TRBJ2-7; D not certain. The germline gives CDR1 DFQATT, CDR2 SNEGSKA (reference sequence). Trimming pared 2 bases from V and 3 bases from J, leaving 11 bases between. The CDR3 loop spans 13 amino acids. In DNA form, the CDR3 reads TGCAGTGCTAGACCCCTTTCTGGCTACGAGCAGTACTTC. Translating it yields CSARPLSGYEQYF.

The sample holds a few counts of this clonotype. The chain joins TRBV5-1 to TRBJ1-5; 12 nucleotides align to TRBD1. The CDR3 runs to 17 residues. CDR1 SGHRS and CDR2 YFSETQ come from the germline V gene. V lost 5 bases and J lost 3; bases outside the gene matches: 9. CDR3 coding DNA: TGCGCCAGCAGTTGGGGACAGGGGGCGCATGACAATCAGCCCCAGCATTTT. It translates to CASSWGQGAHDNQPQHF.